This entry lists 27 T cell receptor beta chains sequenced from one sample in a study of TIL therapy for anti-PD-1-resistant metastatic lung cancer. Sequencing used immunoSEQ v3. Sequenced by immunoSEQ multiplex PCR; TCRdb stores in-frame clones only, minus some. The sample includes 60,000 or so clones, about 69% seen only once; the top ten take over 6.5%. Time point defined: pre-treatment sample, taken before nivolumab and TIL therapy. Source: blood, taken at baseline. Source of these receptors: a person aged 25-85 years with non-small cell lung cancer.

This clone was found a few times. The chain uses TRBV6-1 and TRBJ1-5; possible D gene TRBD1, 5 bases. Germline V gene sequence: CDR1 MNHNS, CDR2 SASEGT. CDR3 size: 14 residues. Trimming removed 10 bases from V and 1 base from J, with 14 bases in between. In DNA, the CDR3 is TGTGCCATAAAACAGGTGGGCAGCAATCAGCCCCAGCATTTT. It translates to CAIKQVGSNQPQHF.

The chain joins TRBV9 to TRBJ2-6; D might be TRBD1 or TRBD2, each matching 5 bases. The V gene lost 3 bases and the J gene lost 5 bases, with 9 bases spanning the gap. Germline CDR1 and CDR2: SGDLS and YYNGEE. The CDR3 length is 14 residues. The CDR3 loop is CASSDPGRANVLTF. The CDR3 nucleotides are TGTGCCAGCAGCGATCCGGGGCGGGCCAACGTCCTGACTTTC.

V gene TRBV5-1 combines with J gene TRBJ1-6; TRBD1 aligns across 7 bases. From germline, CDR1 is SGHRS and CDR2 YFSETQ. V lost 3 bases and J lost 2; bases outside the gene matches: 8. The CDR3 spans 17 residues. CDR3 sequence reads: CASSSTGNVAYNSPLHF. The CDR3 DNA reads TGCGCCAGCAGCTCGACAGGGAACGTCGCCTATAATTCACCCCTCCACTTT. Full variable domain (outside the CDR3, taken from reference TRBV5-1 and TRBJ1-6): KAGVTQTPRYLIKTRGQQVTLSCSPISGHRSVSWYQQTPGQGLQFLFEYFSETQRNKGNFPGRFSGRQFSNSRSEMNVSTLELGDSALYLCASSSTGNVAYNSPLHFGNGTRLTVT.

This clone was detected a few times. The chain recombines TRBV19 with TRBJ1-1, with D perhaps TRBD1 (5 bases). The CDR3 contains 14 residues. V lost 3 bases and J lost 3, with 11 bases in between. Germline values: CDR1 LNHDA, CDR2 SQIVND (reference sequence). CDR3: CASSIPQGYTEAFF. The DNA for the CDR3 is TGTGCCAGTAGTATCCCCCAGGGATACACTGAAGCTTTCTTT. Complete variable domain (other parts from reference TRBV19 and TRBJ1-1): DGGITQSPKYLFRKEGQNVTLSCEQNLNHDAMYWYRQDPGQGLRLIYYSQIVNDFQKGDIAEGYSVSREKKESFPLTVTSAQKNPTAFYLCASSIPQGYTEAFFGQGTRLTVV.

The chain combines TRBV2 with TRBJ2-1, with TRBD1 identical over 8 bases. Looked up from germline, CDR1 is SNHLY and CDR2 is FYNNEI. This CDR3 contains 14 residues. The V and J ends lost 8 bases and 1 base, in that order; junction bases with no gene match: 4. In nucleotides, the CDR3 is TGTGCCAGCGGGGACAGGACATCCTACAATGAGCAGTTCTTC. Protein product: CASGDRTSYNEQFF.

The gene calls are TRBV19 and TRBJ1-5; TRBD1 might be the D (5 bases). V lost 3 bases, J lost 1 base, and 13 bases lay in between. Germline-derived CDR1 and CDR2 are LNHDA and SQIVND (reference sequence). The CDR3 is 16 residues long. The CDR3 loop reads CASSMRGRRSNQPQHF. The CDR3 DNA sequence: TGTGCCAGTAGTATGAGGGGCAGGAGGAGCAATCAGCCCCAGCATTTT.

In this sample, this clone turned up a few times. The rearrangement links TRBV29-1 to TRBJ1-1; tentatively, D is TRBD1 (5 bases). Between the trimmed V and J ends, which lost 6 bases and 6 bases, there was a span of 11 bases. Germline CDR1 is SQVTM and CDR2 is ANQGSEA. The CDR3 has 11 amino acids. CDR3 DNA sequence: TGCAGCGTAACAGGCGGGTCTGAAGCTTTCTTT. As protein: CSVTGGSEAFF.

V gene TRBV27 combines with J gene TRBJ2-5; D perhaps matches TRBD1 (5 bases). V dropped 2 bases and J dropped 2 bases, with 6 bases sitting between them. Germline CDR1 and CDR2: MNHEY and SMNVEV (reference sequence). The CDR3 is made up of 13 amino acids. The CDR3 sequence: CASSLRQQETQYF. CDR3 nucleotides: TGTGCCAGCAGTTTACGACAGCAAGAGACCCAGTACTTC.

In nucleotides, the CDR3 is TGCGCCAGCAGTGAGCAGGTCGCCGGAGGCTACACCTTC. Translation: CASSEQVAGGYTF. V gene TRBV10-1 combines with J gene TRBJ1-2; D is unresolved. Germline CDR1 and CDR2: WNHNN and SYGVQD (reference sequence). The CDR3 extends over 13 amino acids. V dropped 2 bases and J dropped 8 bases, with 12 bases sitting between them.

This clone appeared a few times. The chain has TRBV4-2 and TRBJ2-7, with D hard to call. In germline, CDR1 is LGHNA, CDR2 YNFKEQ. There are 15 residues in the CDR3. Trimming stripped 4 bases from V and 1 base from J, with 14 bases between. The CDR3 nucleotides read TGTGCCAGCAGCCCAGGTCGCGCAGCTTCCTACGAGCAGTACTTC. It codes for CASSPGRAASYEQYF.

CDR3: CASSLPGQGNYGYTF. CDR3 DNA: TGTGCCAGCAGTTTACCGGGACAGGGGAACTATGGCTACACCTTC. The rearrangement links TRBV28 to TRBJ1-2; TRBD1 matches at 10 bases. J lost 2 bases, V lost 2 bases, and 2 bases had no gene match. CDR1 and CDR2 from the germline V gene are MDHEN and SYDVKM. CDR3 length: 15 residues.

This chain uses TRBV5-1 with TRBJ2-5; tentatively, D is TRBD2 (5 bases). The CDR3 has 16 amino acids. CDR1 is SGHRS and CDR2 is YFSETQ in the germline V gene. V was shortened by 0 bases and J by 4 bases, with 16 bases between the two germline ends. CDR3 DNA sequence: TGCGCCAGCAGCTTGGGTCTAGCACTTGCGGGAGAGACCCAGTACTTC. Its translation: CASSLGLALAGETQYF.

The CDR3 sequence: CASSGTGEEKLFF. The CDR3 DNA sequence: TGTGCCAGCAGTGGCACGGGGGAAGAAAAACTGTTTTTT. This chain uses TRBV6-1 with TRBJ1-4; D perhaps matches TRBD1 (5 bases). Trimming removed 4 bases from V and 8 bases from J, with 11 bases in between. Per germline, CDR1 MNHNS and CDR2 SASEGT. The CDR3 totals 13 residues.

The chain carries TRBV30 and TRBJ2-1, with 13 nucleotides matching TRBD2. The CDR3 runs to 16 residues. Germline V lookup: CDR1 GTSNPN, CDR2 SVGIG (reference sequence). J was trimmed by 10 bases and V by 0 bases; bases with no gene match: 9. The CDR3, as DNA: TGTGCCTGGAGTGTTAGTACTAGCGGGGGGGCCGGGGAGCAGTTCTTC. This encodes CAWSVSTSGGAGEQFF.

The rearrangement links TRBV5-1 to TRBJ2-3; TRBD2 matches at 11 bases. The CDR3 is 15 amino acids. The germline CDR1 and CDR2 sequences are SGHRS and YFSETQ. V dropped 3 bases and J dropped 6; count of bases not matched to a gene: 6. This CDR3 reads CASSSTSGSMDTQYF. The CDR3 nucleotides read TGCGCCAGCAGCTCTACTAGCGGGAGTATGGATACGCAGTATTTT.

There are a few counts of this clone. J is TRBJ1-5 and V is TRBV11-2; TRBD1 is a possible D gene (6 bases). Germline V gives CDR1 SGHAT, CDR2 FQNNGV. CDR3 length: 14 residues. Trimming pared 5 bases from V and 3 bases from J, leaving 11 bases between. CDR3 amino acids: CASSNTGYNQPQHF. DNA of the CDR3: TGTGCCAGCAGCAATACAGGGTACAATCAGCCCCAGCATTTT.

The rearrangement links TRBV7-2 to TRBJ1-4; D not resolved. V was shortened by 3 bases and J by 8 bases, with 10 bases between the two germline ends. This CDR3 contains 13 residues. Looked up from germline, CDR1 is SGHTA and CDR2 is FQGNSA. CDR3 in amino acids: CASSFRTREKLFF. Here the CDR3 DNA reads TGTGCCAGCAGCTTCAGAACAAGAGAAAAACTGTTTTTT. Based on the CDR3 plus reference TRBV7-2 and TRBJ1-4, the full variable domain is GAGVSQSPSNKVTEKGKDVELRCDPISGHTALYWYRQSLGQGLEFLIYFQGNSAPDKSGLPSDRFSAERTGGSVSTLTIQRTQQEDSAVYLCASSFRTREKLFFGSGTQLSVL.

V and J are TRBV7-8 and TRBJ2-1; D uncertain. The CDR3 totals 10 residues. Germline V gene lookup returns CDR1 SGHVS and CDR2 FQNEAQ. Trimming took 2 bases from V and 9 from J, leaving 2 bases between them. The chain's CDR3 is CASSLSEQFF. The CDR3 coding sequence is TGTGCCAGCAGCTTAAGTGAGCAGTTCTTC.

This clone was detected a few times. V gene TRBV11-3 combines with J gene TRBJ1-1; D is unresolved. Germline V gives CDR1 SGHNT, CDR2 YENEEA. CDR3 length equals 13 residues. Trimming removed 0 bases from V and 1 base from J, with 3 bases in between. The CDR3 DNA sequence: TGTGCCAGCAGCTTAGAAGGGAACACTGAAGCTTTCTTT. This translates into CASSLEGNTEAFF.

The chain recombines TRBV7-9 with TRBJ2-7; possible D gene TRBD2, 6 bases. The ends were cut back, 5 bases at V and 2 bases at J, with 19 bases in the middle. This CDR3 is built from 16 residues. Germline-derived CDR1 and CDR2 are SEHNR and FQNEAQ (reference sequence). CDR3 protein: CASSPDGAGKAYEQYF. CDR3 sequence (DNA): TGTGCCAGCAGCCCCGATGGCGCGGGAAAGGCCTACGAGCAGTACTTC.

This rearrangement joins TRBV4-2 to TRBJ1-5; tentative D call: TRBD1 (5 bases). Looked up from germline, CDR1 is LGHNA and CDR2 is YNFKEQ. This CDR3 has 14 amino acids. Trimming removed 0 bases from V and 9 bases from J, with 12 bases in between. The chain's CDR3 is CASSQDIRGVPQHF. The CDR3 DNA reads TGTGCCAGCAGCCAAGATATACGGGGCGTGCCCCAGCATTTT.

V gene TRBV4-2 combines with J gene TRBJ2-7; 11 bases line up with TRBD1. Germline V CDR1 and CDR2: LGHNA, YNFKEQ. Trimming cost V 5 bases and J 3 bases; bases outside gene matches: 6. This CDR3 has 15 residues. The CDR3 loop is CASSLTGTGGYEQYF. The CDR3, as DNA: TGTGCCAGCAGCTTGACCGGGACAGGGGGCTACGAGCAGTACTTC.

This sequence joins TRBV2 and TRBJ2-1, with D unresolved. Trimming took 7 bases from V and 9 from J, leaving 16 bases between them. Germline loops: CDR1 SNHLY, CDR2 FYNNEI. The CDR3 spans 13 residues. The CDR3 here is CASNARIQVEQFF. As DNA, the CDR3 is TGTGCCAGCAATGCAAGAATCCAGGTTGAGCAGTTCTTC.

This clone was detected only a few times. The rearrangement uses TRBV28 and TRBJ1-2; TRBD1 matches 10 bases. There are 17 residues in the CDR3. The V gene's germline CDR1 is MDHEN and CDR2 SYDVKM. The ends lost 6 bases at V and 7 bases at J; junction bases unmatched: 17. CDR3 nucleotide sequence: TGTGCCAGCAGCTTCACTCAACTGGGGACAGGGGTAGGTGGCTACACCTTC. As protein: CASSFTQLGTGVGGYTF.

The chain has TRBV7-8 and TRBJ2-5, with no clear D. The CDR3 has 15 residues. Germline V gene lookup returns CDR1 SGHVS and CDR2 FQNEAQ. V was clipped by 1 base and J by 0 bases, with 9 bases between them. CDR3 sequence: CASSLGNGDQETQYF. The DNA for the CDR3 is TGTGCCAGCAGCTTAGGTAACGGAGACCAAGAGACCCAGTACTTC.

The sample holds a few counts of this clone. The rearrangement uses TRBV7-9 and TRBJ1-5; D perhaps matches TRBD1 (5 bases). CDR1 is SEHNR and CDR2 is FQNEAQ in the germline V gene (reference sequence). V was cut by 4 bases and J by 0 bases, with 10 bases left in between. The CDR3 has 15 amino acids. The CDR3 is CASSSGTSSNQPQHF. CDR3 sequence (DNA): TGTGCCAGCAGCTCCGGGACTTCTAGCAATCAGCCCCAGCATTTT.

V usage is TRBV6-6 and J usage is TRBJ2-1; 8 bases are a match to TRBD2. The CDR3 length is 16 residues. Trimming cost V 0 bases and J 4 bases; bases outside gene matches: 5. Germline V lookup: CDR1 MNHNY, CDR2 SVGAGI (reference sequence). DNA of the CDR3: TGTGCCAGCAGTTACTCGAGCGGGGGCCTTTACAATGAGCAGTTCTTC. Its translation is CASSYSSGGLYNEQFF.